Listed below are T cell receptor beta chains from one sample, sequenced in a study of a mutant IDH1 vaccine in newly diagnosed glioma. Generated by immunoSEQ multiplex PCR, the TCRdb table keeps only in-frame clones and is missing some. Of 50,000 or so clones in the sample, approximately 81% were seen once. The input for sequencing was PBMCs, taken from a glioma patient treated with radiotherapy, temozolomide or both. These receptors came from a man younger than 30 with glioma. Each CDR3 is given with its conserved first and last residue. D genes are given only for firm matches.

cdr3_aa,v_call,j_call,d_call
CASSTTRAFF,TRBV19,TRBJ1-1,-
CASALGQMVNTEAFF,TRBV7-2,TRBJ1-1,-
CASTERKAKTGELFF,TRBV7-2,TRBJ2-2,-
CARHRTGTDTQYF,TRBV6-4,TRBJ2-3,-
CASSVAATGGLTNEKLFF,TRBV9,TRBJ1-4,TRBD1
CASSLSPDSVLGYTF,TRBV28,TRBJ1-2,-
CAWSLRLAGGPGSGELFF,TRBV30,TRBJ2-2,TRBD2
CASSVGGLAGKGETQYF,TRBV9,TRBJ2-5,TRBD2
CSAAVQYRFF,TRBV20-1,TRBJ2-1,-
CASSVGAGAGNQPQHF,TRBV9,TRBJ1-5,-
CASSSYQDNQPQHF,TRBV28,TRBJ1-5,-
CASSALAGLTDTQYF,TRBV6-1,TRBJ2-3,TRBD2
CASSGQTGVNEKLFF,TRBV7-8,TRBJ1-4,TRBD1
CASSLGMEPQHF,TRBV2,TRBJ1-5,-
CAISESLREGFYGYTF,TRBV10-3,TRBJ1-2,-
CASSPGQPYEQYF,TRBV27,TRBJ2-7,-
CASSQVHFGGQGVNTEAFF,TRBV4-3,TRBJ1-1,TRBD1
CASSEGDQPQHF,TRBV2,TRBJ1-5,-
CASSEEHRYRLAGGAGELFF,TRBV6-1,TRBJ2-2,TRBD2
CAWRRRGSLNEKLFF,TRBV30,TRBJ1-4,-
CASSPSGTNVLTF,TRBV4-3,TRBJ2-6,-
CASSLNVHKPSYEQYF,TRBV7-9,TRBJ2-7,-
CASSLLSQDDTQYF,TRBV7-2,TRBJ2-3,-
CAIWNGALNTEAFF,TRBV10-3,TRBJ1-1,-
CAWSVLGLGETQYF,TRBV30,TRBJ2-5,TRBD2
CASSPGGTGGFYEQYF,TRBV5-4,TRBJ2-7,TRBD1
CASRIMGGSGYTF,TRBV7-9,TRBJ1-2,-
CASSPVVGNQPQHF,TRBV18,TRBJ1-5,-
CASSFWDSGGSGANVLTF,TRBV7-9,TRBJ2-6,TRBD2